This TCR beta chain derives from a study of cytotoxic CD8 clonotypes in ibrutinib-treated CLL. Study background: IGHV unmutated about 17; relapsed/refractory 11; treatment-naive over 14.

The data were produced by immunoSEQ multiplex PCR, yet TCRdb's version contains in-frame clones alone and is incomplete. The sample shows some 140,000 clones, around three quarters of them seen only once. In the case of this clone: The antigen remains unidentified.

Study-level results: Different sampling times were used for sustained-remission and progressing patients. Baseline clonality, higher than in age-matched healthy donors, tracked circulating CD8+ T-cell counts.

CDR3 length: 13 amino acids. Trimming cost V 0 bases and J 6 bases, with 8 bases left between them. CDR1 and CDR2 (germline): KGHSH, LQKENI. The source of this sequence is a human donor with chronic lymphocytic leukemia. V is TRBV18 and J is TRBJ1-1; the D is unclear. Sequencing used PBMCs, obtained after 12 months of ibrutinib treatment. This CDR3 is CASSPPSSSEAFF. In nucleotides, the CDR3 is TGTGCCAGCTCACCACCTTCCAGCTCTGAAGCTTTCTTT.